This T cell receptor beta chain is from a study of blood T cell repertoires in COVID-19. The wider study: Both acute and convalescent COVID-19 samples were obtained from the United States, Italy and Spain. T cells, B-cell-depleted T cells, or PBMCs provided the cDNA or gDNA that served as material.

Losses at the gene ends were 0 bases for V and 3 bases for J; bases not matched to a gene: 3. The CDR3 consists of 15 residues. CDR1 and CDR2 from the germline V gene are SGHRS and YFSETQ. Original data processing: From reference gene primer amplification, estimates of nucleated cell counts were derived. Data came from immunoSEQ multiplex PCR; TCRdb stores just in-frame clones and leaves some out. The V and J calls and clone size are taken from that table; D and trimming were inferred from the DNA. The sample carries 50,000 to 70,000 clones, around 83% recorded once. The chain combines TRBV5-1 with TRBJ2-7; 10 nucleotides agree with TRBD2. This TCR was sampled from a woman aged 55-69 years with acute or convalescent COVID-19. Source material: peripheral blood. The CDR3 is CASSLASGGLYEQYF. Here the CDR3 DNA reads TGCGCCAGCAGCTTGGCTAGCGGGGGACTCTACGAGCAGTACTTC.